This T cell receptor beta chain stems from a study of human T cells and chemical hapten exposure (dated by TCRdb to about 2021). Broadly, across the study: For sensitization, 2% DPC in acetone was applied to a roughly 2 cm by roughly 2 cm area of upper inner arm skin. Throughout the roughly 23-week study period, patients were also given weekly therapeutic DPC doses on the scalp. Patch tests used Finn chambers with 0.01% DPC on the upper back, scored after 6 days by International Contact Dermatitis Research Group standards. The patient cohort, mostly female, included alopecia areata with under or over 50% scalp involvement, alopecia totalis and alopecia universalis. Libraries were pooled for sequencing, and variation in per-sample TCR yields was attributed mainly to small differences in library volumes within the pool. In alopecia patients, the study followed how the peripheral blood TCR repertoire changed in vivo over primary and secondary sensitization to diphenylcyclopropenone (DPC), a hapten. Blood samples were taken from patients before sensitization (week 0) and at 2, 6 and about 24 weeks after DPC sensitization. Blood for TCR sequencing was provided by twenty-nine alopecia patients at one to four time points (pre-sensitization, 2, 6 and 24 weeks). Overall results and qualifications from the work: The number of PT1 expanded TCRs positively correlated with patch test score, significant at thresholds 8, 16 and 32 but not 4. Because every patient had alopecia, a presumed autoimmune disease, the patients' immune response might differ from that of healthy individuals. DPC sensitization did not change how many TCRs were above 1 in 1000 frequency, and no evidence was found of alterations in global repertoire structure. Significantly more large CDR3 similarity clusters were formed by expanded TCRs than by pre-sensitization or healthy control sets, consistent with antigen-driven responses. After repeated subsampling, the strength of the expansion versus patch-test correlation and the threshold at which it became significant changed.

Library generation was performed with RACE. The sequencer was a NextSeq 500. Library preparation attached unique molecular identifiers to individual cDNA molecules for quantitative, reproducible TCR counting. Both TCR alpha and TCR beta chains were sequenced from each blood RNA sample. The authors' pipeline ran thus. The median number of TCRs per sample was over 95,000, ranging from roughly 20,000 to 700,000. V, J and CDR3 annotation of the TCR reads was performed with the Decombinator software suite. To make PS versus PT1 abundance plots, every sample was subsampled to the same number of TCRs (28,000). TCRs were defined as expanded if absent before sensitization and observed at least eight times at the 2-week time point. TCRdb passed the public sequencing reads through fastp at Q25 and MiXCR, retaining productive beta sequences. For every CDR3 protein sequence, its rows merge into one entry that carries the most common genes and DNA. It is TCRdb's table, rather than the study itself, that gives the V and J calls and clone size. Recorded for this sample are roughly 84,000 distinct CDR3 sequences; about 9.4% of them occurred a single time. The ten most abundant clones make up approximately 4.7% of the sample.

The sample holds a few counts of this clonotype. There is no known antigen for this receptor. Within one base of it there is no much larger clone, and no base qualities were kept. The time point label, read with the paper, signifies: patch test 2, 6 weeks after DPC sensitization. The treatment or condition label, as the study defines it: therapeutic diphenylcyclopropenone sensitization with weekly scalp DPC. At every patch-test visit, the blood draw took place before the patch test was put on. Patients were considered eligible if aged 18 to 70, diagnosed with alopecia and deemed suitable for DPC therapy, and patients were excluded if pregnant. Total RNA was extracted from unfractionated whole blood collected in Tempus Blood RNA tubes. The CDR3 runs 16 residues from the cysteine to the phenylalanine. The kept DNA is CDR3 alone, 48 bases in frame from the first base. The junction carries 18 bases between V and J, which are trimmed by 4 bases and 6 bases respectively. The germline V gene encodes CDR1 SGHVS and CDR2 FNYEAQ.

This sequence uses TRBV7-6 and TRBJ2-2, with TRBD1 as a weak D call on 6 bases. This receptor was obtained from a woman aged 50 to 65 with alopecia areata. Some clones in this sample may be carry-over from other donors' samples. This material consisted of whole blood, taken in connection with sensitization to the hapten diphenylcyclopropenone (DPC). The CDR3 region has the sequence CASSSNRAVGAGELFF. The sequenced DNA: TGTGCCAGCAGCTCTAACAGGGCCGTGGGGGCCGGGGAGCTGTTTTTT.